These 19 T cell receptor beta chains came from one sample sequenced in a study of T cells in Graves' hyperthyroidism and ophthalmopathy. TCR beta CDR3 sequences were amplified from RNA transcripts. First-round RT-PCR of the TCR CDR3 relied on the HTBI primer set. TCRdb redid the calling of the multiplex PCR reads with MiXCR, one entry per CDR3 protein. Here the sample spans 300,000 to 450,000 distinct CDR3 sequences, just under 15% being singletons. The sample taken for sequencing was blood. Source of these receptors: a woman aged 25 to 39 with Graves' hyperthyroidism.

In this sample, this clonotype turned up many times. This sequence joins TRBV3-1 and TRBJ2-7, with 9 positions matching TRBD1. The V segment lost 7 bases and the J segment 1 base; nucleotides outside the gene matches: 5. The germline gives CDR1 LGHDT, CDR2 YNNKEL (reference sequence). This CDR3 spans 14 amino acids. CDR3 sequence reads: CASNPGTGSYEQYF. Here the CDR3 DNA reads TGTGCCAGCAATCCTGGGACAGGGTCCTACGAGCAGTACTTC.

The chain employs TRBV14 and TRBJ2-4; maybe TRBD2 (6 bases). Germline V gene lookup returns CDR1 SGHDN and CDR2 FVKESK. V dropped 0 bases and J dropped 8 bases, with 17 bases sitting between them. The length of the CDR3 is 16 residues. This CDR3 reads CASSQDMEPAGYIQYF. CDR3 coding DNA: TGTGCCAGCAGCCAAGATATGGAACCCGCGGGGTACATTCAGTACTTC.

For the CDR3, the DNA is TGTGCCAGCAGCGAGAGGGAAGGGAGAACTAATGAAAAACTGTTTTTT. Its protein product is CASSEREGRTNEKLFF. V gene TRBV9 combines with J gene TRBJ1-4; no reliable D call. CDR3 length: 16 residues. V lost 3 bases and J lost 1, with 13 bases in between. The germline V gene encodes CDR1 SGDLS and CDR2 YYNGEE.

As concerns this clonotype: This sequence may be a read error, since a much larger clone differs from it by one base. The chain recombines TRBV6-1 with TRBJ2-7; 7 bases align to TRBD1. This CDR3 spans 13 amino acids. Germline V gene data show CDR1 as MNHNS and CDR2 as SASEGT. The CDR3 DNA is TGTGCCAGCGGTGAAGACAGGGCCTACGAGCAGTACTTC. Translated: CASGEDRAYEQYF.

This clonotype came up a few times. The chain links TRBV7-2 to TRBJ2-1; weak D call: TRBD2 (5 bases). Trimming stripped 0 bases from V and 8 bases from J, with 17 bases between. Germline CDR1 is SGHTA and CDR2 is FQGNSA. This CDR3 contains 16 residues. As DNA, the CDR3 is TGTGCCAGCAGCTTAGCGCCCCCTAGTATGCGGGATGAGCAGTTCTTC. Amino acid sequence: CASSLAPPSMRDEQFF.

The V call is TRBV10-3, the J call TRBJ2-1; 7 bases align to TRBD1. CDR1 is ENHRY, CDR2 SYGVKD, per germline. The CDR3 has 14 amino acids. Trimming removed 2 bases from V and 7 bases from J; junction bases left unmatched: 5. The CDR3 is CAISEGQDGNEQFF. In DNA form, the CDR3 reads TGTGCCATCAGTGAGGGACAGGACGGAAATGAGCAGTTCTTC.

The table lists this clonotype with many counts. This sequence joins TRBV5-1 and TRBJ1-2; a possible D gene is TRBD1 (6 bases). The ends were cut back, 7 bases at V and 4 bases at J, with 23 bases in the middle. Germline CDR1 is SGHRS and CDR2 is YFSETQ. The CDR3 spans 16 residues. The CDR3 is CASSGRGRGTSYGYTF. The CDR3 coding sequence is TGCGCCAGCTCCGGCCGGGGTAGGGGGACCTCCTATGGCTACACCTTC.

This clonotype was counted between two and nine times. Just one base apart from a much larger clone, this may be a read error. This rearrangement joins TRBV13 to TRBJ2-5; 7 bases are shared with TRBD1. The CDR3 runs 13 residues. Germline loops: CDR1 PRHDT, CDR2 FYEKMQ (reference sequence). The CDR3: CVSSPGTAETQYF. Written as DNA, the CDR3 is TGTGTCAGCAGCCCTGGGACAGCTGAGACCCAGTACTTC.

This clonotype was detected ten times or more. V gene TRBV20-1 combines with J gene TRBJ2-7; 7 bases are a match to TRBD2. CDR3 length: 11 residues. CDR1 and CDR2 (germline): DFQATT, SNEGSKA (reference sequence). The V segment lost 5 bases and the J segment 7 bases; nucleotides outside the gene matches: 5. The CDR3 coding sequence is TGCAGTGCTGGGACTACGGGGGAGCAGTACTTC. This translates into CSAGTTGEQYF.

This clonotype was recorded a few times. The chain uses TRBV12-3 or TRBV12-4 and TRBJ1-6; TRBD1 aligns across 9 bases. This CDR3 is 17 amino acids long. V lost 1 base, J lost 7 bases, and 8 bases stayed unmatched. In DNA, the CDR3 is TGTGCCAGCAGTTTAGGCTCCGGGACAGGGAGAAATTCACCCCTCCACTTT. This sequence encodes CASSLGSGTGRNSPLHF.

This clonotype was seen only a few times. V usage is TRBV7-3 and J usage is TRBJ2-1; D might be TRBD1 (6 bases). CDR3 size: 15 residues. Trimming removed 5 bases from V and 1 base from J, with 12 bases in between. The germline CDR1 and CDR2 sequences are SGHTA and FQGTGA. CDR3 sequence: CASSENRVSYNEQFF. DNA for the CDR3: TGTGCCAGCAGCGAAAACAGGGTTTCCTACAATGAGCAGTTCTTC.

V and J are TRBV20-1 and TRBJ2-7, with 10 bases aligning to TRBD1. The CDR3 spans 16 residues. The germline gives CDR1 DFQATT, CDR2 SNEGSKA (reference sequence). J gave up 6 bases and V 3 bases, and 14 bases lay outside the gene matches. DNA of the CDR3: TGCAGTGCTAGGGCCCCGGGACAGGGGATAAATGGCGAGCAGTACTTC. Its translation: CSARAPGQGINGEQYF.

This clonotype was seen repeatedly, ten times or more. V usage is TRBV4-2 and J usage is TRBJ2-2; 7 bases are shared with TRBD2. The CDR3 consists of 15 residues. V dropped 5 bases and J dropped 2; count of bases not matched to a gene: 5. CDR1 and CDR2 from the germline V gene are LGHNA and YNFKEQ. Here the CDR3 DNA reads TGTGCCAGCAGCTGGAGCGGGACCAACACCGGGGAGCTGTTTTTT. Translation gives CASSWSGTNTGELFF.

This clonotype was seen many times. The gene calls are TRBV20-1 and TRBJ2-7; D is perhaps TRBD2 (6 bases). Per the germline V gene, CDR1 is DFQATT and CDR2 is SNEGSKA (reference sequence). There are 15 residues in the CDR3. Between the trimmed V and J ends, which lost 0 bases and 5 bases, there was a span of 17 bases. The CDR3 DNA follows: TGCAGTGCTAGAGATATAGGAGGGGATTCAAACGAGCAGTACTTC. This codes for CSARDIGGDSNEQYF.

This chain connects TRBV4-1 to TRBJ2-2; either TRBD1 or TRBD2 may supply D (5 bases each). The germline V gene encodes CDR1 MGHRA and CDR2 YSYEKL. The CDR3 covers 14 residues. The V end was cut by 4 bases, the J end by 5 bases, with 11 bases between. Written as DNA, the CDR3 is TGCGCCAGCAGCCCCCGAGGGGTTACCGGGGAGCTGTTTTTT. Protein product: CASSPRGVTGELFF.

The chain links TRBV5-1 to TRBJ2-2; D is undetermined. Germline CDR1 and CDR2: SGHRS and YFSETQ. The CDR3 runs to 15 residues. Between the trimmed V and J ends, which lost 1 base and 0 bases, there was a span of 7 bases. The CDR3 reads CASSLTDANTGELFF. The CDR3 coding sequence is TGCGCCAGCAGCTTGACAGACGCGAACACCGGGGAGCTGTTTTTT.

This clonotype was seen many times. The V call is TRBV7-6, the J call TRBJ1-1; D remains unclear. In germline, CDR1 is SGHVS, CDR2 FNYEAQ. The CDR3 is made up of 13 amino acids. V was shortened by 0 bases and J by 7 bases, with 9 bases between the two germline ends. The CDR3 coding sequence is TGTGCCAGCAGCTTAGCGCACGGCCGTGAAGCTTTCTTT. It codes for CASSLAHGREAFF.

There are many counts of this clonotype. CDR3: CASSPGTGEADTQYF. In nucleotides, the CDR3 is TGTGCCAGCAGTCCCGGGACAGGGGAGGCAGATACGCAGTATTTT. The chain recombines TRBV2 with TRBJ2-3; 10 bases line up with TRBD1. J was trimmed by 4 bases and V by 5 bases; bases with no gene match: 6. The germline CDR1 and CDR2 sequences are SNHLY and FYNNEI. The CDR3 is 15 residues long. The full variable domain, in which reference TRBV2 and TRBJ2-3 provide the parts outside the CDR3, is EPEVTQTPSHQVTQMGQEVILRCVPISNHLYFYWYRQILGQKVEFLVSFYNNEISEKSEIFDDQFSVERPDGSNFTLKIRSTKLEDSAMYFCASSPGTGEADTQYFGPGTRLTVL.

This clonotype was picked up a small number of times. This sequence joins TRBV27 and TRBJ1-1; no clear D. The CDR3 extends over 15 amino acids. Germline V gives CDR1 MNHEY, CDR2 SMNVEV (reference sequence). Trimming shortened V by 3 bases and J by 3 bases, and 14 bases separated the two germline ends. The CDR3 DNA sequence: TGTGCCAGCAGTTTTTGGGCCTCGAGGGACACTGAAGCTTTCTTT. Its protein is CASSFWASRDTEAFF.